This TCR beta chain emerged from a study of spatial heterogeneity in lung cancer. Study information: Detection of beta-chain sequences consistently exceeded that of alpha-chain sequences. In the raw reads, each unique TCR and UMI combination was present more than ten times on average.

The time point here: sample taken at primary tumor resection. The authors sequenced whole RNA from tumor, nontumor lung or frozen PBMC without sorting. Unique molecular identifiers, one per molecule, were present on every TCR cDNA molecule. TCRdb re-called the 5' RACE reads through MiXCR, storing one row per CDR3 protein. The sample yields 90,000 or so distinct CDR3 sequences, under 9% seen once. This clonotype appeared a few times. The ends lost 0 bases at V and 10 bases at J; junction bases unmatched: 9. The CDR3 totals 15 residues. The origin of this receptor is a male donor with early-stage non-small cell lung cancer. V usage is TRBV12-3 or TRBV12-4 and J usage is TRBJ2-3; 8 bases map to TRBD2. The sequencing used PBMCs, collected at surgery. The CDR3 spells CASSLALGTSRAQYF. DNA for the CDR3: TGTGCCAGCAGTTTAGCGCTTGGGACTAGTCGCGCGCAGTATTTT.